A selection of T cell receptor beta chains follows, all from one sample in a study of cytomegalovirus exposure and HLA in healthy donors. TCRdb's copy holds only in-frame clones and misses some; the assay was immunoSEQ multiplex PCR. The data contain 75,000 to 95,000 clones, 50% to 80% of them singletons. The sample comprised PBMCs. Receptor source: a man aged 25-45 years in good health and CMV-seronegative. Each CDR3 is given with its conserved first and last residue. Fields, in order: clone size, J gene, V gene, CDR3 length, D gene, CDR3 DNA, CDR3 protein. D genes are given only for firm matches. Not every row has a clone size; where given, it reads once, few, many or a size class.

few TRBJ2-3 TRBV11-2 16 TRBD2 TGTGCCAGCAGCATTTTAGCGGGAGGGCTTACAGATACGCAGTATTTT CASSILAGGLTDTQYF
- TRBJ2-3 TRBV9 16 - TGTGCCAGCAGTACCTCGGGGGCGGGAGTCACAGATACGCAGTATTTT CASSTSGAGVTDTQYF
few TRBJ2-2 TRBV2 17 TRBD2 TGTGCCAGCAATAGGGGGCGCGGCGGGAGGGACACCGGGGAGCTGTTTTTT CASNRGRGGRDTGELFF
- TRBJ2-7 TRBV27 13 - TGTGCCAGCAGTTTATCGTATACCTACGAGCAGTACTTC CASSLSYTYEQYF
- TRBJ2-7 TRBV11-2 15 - TGTGCCAGCAGCGGGGGCTTTGCGGGGGCCTACGAGCAGTACTTC CASSGGFAGAYEQYF
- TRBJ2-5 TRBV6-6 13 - TGTGCCAGCAGTGACAGAACTAAAGAGACCCAGTACTTC CASSDRTKETQYF
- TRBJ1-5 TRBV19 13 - TGTGCCAGTAACAACCCCACGGGCGGGCCCCGGCATTTT CASNNPTGGPRHF
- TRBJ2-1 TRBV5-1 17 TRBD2 TGCGCCAGCAGCCCGGTACTAGCGGGAGGGCCGGACAATGAGCAGTTCTTC CASSPVLAGGPDNEQFF
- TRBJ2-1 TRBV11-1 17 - TGTGCCAGCAGCCCGTGGGCCGGAGGGGCCTGGGGCAATGAGCAGTTCTTC CASSPWAGGAWGNEQFF
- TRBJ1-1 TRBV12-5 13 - TGTGCTAGTGGTTTTGGGCGAGTCACTGAAGCTTTCTTT CASGFGRVTEAFF
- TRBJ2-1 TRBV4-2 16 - TGTGCCAGCAGCCAAGATTTGGGCGGGACCTACAATGAGCAGTTCTTC CASSQDLGGTYNEQFF
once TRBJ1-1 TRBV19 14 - TGTGCCAGTAATGGCAGGGTTTTTAACACTGAAGCTTTCTTT CASNGRVFNTEAFF
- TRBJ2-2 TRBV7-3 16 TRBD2 TGTGCCAGCAGCCTCCGGGTAGCGGGAGTGACCGGGGAGCTGTTTTTT CASSLRVAGVTGELFF
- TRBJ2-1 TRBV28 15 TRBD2 TGTGCCAGCAGTTCCGGGACTACCGACTACAATGAGCAGTTCTTC CASSSGTTDYNEQFF
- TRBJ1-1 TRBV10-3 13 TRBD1 TGTGCCATCAGTCGGGACAGCAGCTCTGAAGCTTTCTTT CAISRDSSSEAFF
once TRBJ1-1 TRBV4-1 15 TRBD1 TGCGCCAGCAGCCAGCGCCAGGGGGGCAACACTGAAGCTTTCTTT CASSQRQGGNTEAFF
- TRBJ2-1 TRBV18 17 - TGTGCCAGCTCCCGGTCGGGCGGGGTGAGCTCCTACAATGAGCAGTTCTTC CASSRSGGVSSYNEQFF
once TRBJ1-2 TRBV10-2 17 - TGCGCCAGCAGTGATTCTGGACACGGGGGGCATAACTATGGCTACACCTTC CASSDSGHGGHNYGYTF
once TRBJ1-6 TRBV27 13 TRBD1 TGTGCCAGCAGGGGACAGGTACGATCACCCCTCCACTTT CASRGQVRSPLHF
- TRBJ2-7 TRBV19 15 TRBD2 TGTGCCAGTTCCGAATCGGGGGGTTTTAGCTACGAGCAGTACTTC CASSESGGFSYEQYF
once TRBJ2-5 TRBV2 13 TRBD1 TGTGCCAGCACTGGGGACAGACAAGAGACCCAGTACTTC CASTGDRQETQYF
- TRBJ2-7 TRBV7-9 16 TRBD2 TGTGCCAGCAGCCAAACAAAACTAGCGGGTCCCTACGAGCAGTACTTC CASSQTKLAGPYEQYF
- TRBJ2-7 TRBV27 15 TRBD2 TGTGCCAGCAGTACGGGACTAGCGGTCTCCTACGAGCAGTACTTC CASSTGLAVSYEQYF
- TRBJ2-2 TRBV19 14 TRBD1 TGTGCCAGTAGTTCGGACAGGGGTATCGGGGAGCTGTTTTTT CASSSDRGIGELFF
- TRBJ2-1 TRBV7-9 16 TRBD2 TGTGCCAGCAGCTTAGGACTAGCGGATTACTACAATGAGCAGTTCTTC CASSLGLADYYNEQFF
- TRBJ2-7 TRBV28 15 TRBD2 TGTGCCAGCATCCAAGCGGGAGGGCGGTCCTACGAGCAGTACTTC CASIQAGGRSYEQYF
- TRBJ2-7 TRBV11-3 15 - TGTGCCAGCAGCTTAACGATGGGGGGAGTCCACGAGCAGTACTTC CASSLTMGGVHEQYF
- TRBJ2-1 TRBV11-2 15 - TGTGCCAGCAGCTTAGTAGGGAGCTCCTACAATGAGCAGTTCTTC CASSLVGSSYNEQFF
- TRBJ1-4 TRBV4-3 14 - TGCGCCAGCAGTAAGGAACAGAATAATGAAAAACTGTTTTTT CASSKEQNNEKLFF
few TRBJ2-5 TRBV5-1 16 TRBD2 TGCGCCAGCAGCCCACTGACTAGCGGGGGACAAGAGACCCAGTACTTC CASSPLTSGGQETQYF
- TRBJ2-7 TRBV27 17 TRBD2 TGTGCCAGCAGTTCCCTCGGCGCGGGAGGGTTTAGCTACGAGCAGTACTTC CASSSLGAGGFSYEQYF
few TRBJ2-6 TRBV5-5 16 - TGTGCCAGCAGCTTGAACAGGCTCTCTGGGGCCAACGTCCTGACTTTC CASSLNRLSGANVLTF
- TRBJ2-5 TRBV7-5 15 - TGTGTCAGAAGCCAGCTACGGGGGAAGAGAGAGACCCAGTACTTC CVRSQLRGKRETQYF
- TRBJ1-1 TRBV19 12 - TGTGCCAGTGGGGGTTCGGGGGGCGAAGCTTTCTTT CASGGSGGEAFF
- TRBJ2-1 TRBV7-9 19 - TGTGCCAGCAGCCCACTCGCGGTGCGGGAAACCCTCTCCTACAATGAGCAGTTCTTC CASSPLAVRETLSYNEQFF
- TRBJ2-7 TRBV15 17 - TGTGCCACCAGCAGAGATCTAGGTTTGGCTAGCTCCTACGAGCAGTACTTC CATSRDLGLASSYEQYF
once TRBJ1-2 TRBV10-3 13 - TGTGCCATCACCACACAGGGAGACTATGGCTACACCTTC CAITTQGDYGYTF
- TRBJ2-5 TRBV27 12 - TGTGCCAGCAGTTTATCAGGGGCACACCAGTACTTC CASSLSGAHQYF
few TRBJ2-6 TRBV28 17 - TGTGCCAGCAGTTTTGCAGGGAGGAACTCTGGGGCCAACGTCCTGACTTTC CASSFAGRNSGANVLTF
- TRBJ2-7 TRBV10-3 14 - TGTGCCATCAGTGAGACGACGGGGTCCTACGAGCAGTACTTC CAISETTGSYEQYF